This T cell receptor beta chain came from a study of shared clonotypes between healthy human individuals. The repertoire was sequenced with immunoSEQ multiplex PCR; TCRdb's copy has only in-frame clones and lacks some. Of 2 million to 2.5 million clones listed, 85% to 95% are singletons. The sequencing input was naive CD4+ T cells from PBMCs. Specified subset: CD45RA+ positively selected. The receptor was derived from a man younger than 35 in good health. Some clones in this sample may be carry-over from other donors' samples.

This chain's CDR3 is CASSLFLNTQYF. In DNA, the CDR3 is TGTGCCAGCAGTCTCTTCCTGAATACGCAGTATTTT. This chain links TRBV5-6 with TRBJ2-3; D gene uncertain. The CDR3 has 12 amino acids. V lost 5 bases to trimming and J lost 7 bases, with 11 bases between them. The germline gives CDR1 SGHDT, CDR2 YYEEEE.